This record concerns one T cell receptor (beta chain) sequence. Profiled with immunoSEQ multiplex PCR; TCRdb holds only in-frame clones, not every one. The profile shows around 1.1 million clones, about 80% of them singletons. V was shortened by 4 bases and J by 8 bases, with 8 bases between the two germline ends. Germline lookup yields CDR1 SEHNR and CDR2 FQNEAQ (reference sequence). The CDR3 contains 11 residues. This entry belongs to a study of shared clonotypes between healthy human individuals. J is TRBJ2-5 and V is TRBV7-9; a possible D gene is TRBD2 (5 bases). The sample consisted of memory CD4+ T cells from PBMCs. Subset described: CD45RA-negative fraction. The sequence came from a young man in good health. Some clones in this sample may be carry-over from other donors' samples. This chain's CDR3 is CASSSPGTQYF. Here the CDR3 DNA reads TGTGCCAGCAGCTCCCCGGGAACCCAGTACTTC.